What follows are 12 T cell receptor beta chains derived from one specimen sequenced in a study of blood T cell repertoires in COVID-19. Profiling relied on immunoSEQ multiplex PCR, and the TCRdb table lists in-frame clones only, not all of them. The sample comprises 75,000 to 90,000 clones, under 80% of which are singletons, and around 33% rests with the top ten. The source material was peripheral blood. Receptor source: a man between 60 and 70 years old with COVID-19, enrolled during active disease.

This clone occurred a few times. This chain joins TRBV12-3 or TRBV12-4 and TRBJ1-5; maybe TRBD1 (5 bases). The CDR3 has 12 amino acids. The ends were cut back, 5 bases at V and 5 bases at J, with 7 bases in the middle. CDR3 protein: CASSLRDQPQHF. The CDR3 coding sequence is TGTGCCAGCAGTCTCAGGGATCAGCCCCAGCATTTT.

The chain uses TRBV18 and TRBJ2-1, with D perhaps TRBD1 (6 bases). Per the germline V gene, CDR1 is KGHSH and CDR2 is LQKENI. The CDR3 consists of 14 residues. Trimming took 5 bases from V and 6 from J, leaving 14 bases between them. The DNA for the CDR3 is TGTGCCAGCTCATCCGACAGGCTCTCCAATGAGCAGTTCTTC. Its translation: CASSSDRLSNEQFF.

The V and J genes are TRBV5-4 and TRBJ2-5, with TRBD2 identical over 13 bases. The J segment lost 4 bases and the V segment lost 3 bases, leaving 6 bases of the junction unmatched. The CDR3 is 16 amino acids. The germline V gene encodes CDR1 SGHNT and CDR2 YYREEE (reference sequence). CDR3 in DNA: TGTGCCAGCAGCTCAACTAGCGGGAGGGGGGGAGAGACCCAGTACTTC. Its protein is CASSSTSGRGGETQYF.

A single count supports this clone. The chain is built from TRBV30 and TRBJ1-5; 10 bases agree with TRBD1. Germline assignment: CDR1 GTSNPN and CDR2 SVGIG (reference sequence). J lost 3 bases, V lost 2 bases, and 7 bases had no gene match. This CDR3 comprises 16 residues. CDR3 sequence reads: CAWSSPGQGNNQPQHF. CDR3 sequence (DNA): TGTGCCTGGAGTTCCCCGGGACAGGGGAACAATCAGCCCCAGCATTTT.

The chain couples TRBV10-2 to TRBJ2-2; D possibly corresponds to TRBD2 (5 bases). The germline V gene has CDR1 WSHSY and CDR2 SAAADI. The CDR3 runs to 15 residues. With 0 bases removed from V and 5 bases from J, the gap between germline ends came to 10 bases. CDR3 nucleotides: TGCGCCAGCAGTGAGTCGGCACCGGGGACCGGGGAGCTGTTTTTT. Translation: CASSESAPGTGELFF.

The chain combines TRBV9 with TRBJ2-3; 9 bases fit TRBD1. Germline values: CDR1 SGDLS, CDR2 YYNGEE. The CDR3 runs to 15 residues. After removal of 1 base from V and 4 bases from J, the junction contained 4 bases not matched to a gene. The CDR3 region has the DNA TGTGCCAGCAGCGTAAGGACAGGGGCATCAGATACGCAGTATTTT. It encodes CASSVRTGASDTQYF. Drawing the rest from reference TRBV9 and TRBJ2-3, the complete variable domain is DSGVTQTPKHLITATGQRVTLRCSPRSGDLSVYWYQQSLDQGLQFLIQYYNGEERAKGNILERFSAQQFPDLHSELNLSSLELGDSALYFCASSVRTGASDTQYFGPGTRLTVL.

The V and J genes are TRBV9 and TRBJ1-1, with 9 bases identical to TRBD1. The ends lost 3 bases at V and 5 bases at J; junction bases unmatched: 8. The germline V gene encodes CDR1 SGDLS and CDR2 YYNGEE. The CDR3 is made up of 15 amino acids. Here the CDR3 reads CASSGRTGEATEAFF. CDR3 nucleotides: TGTGCCAGCAGCGGGAGGACAGGGGAGGCGACTGAAGCTTTCTTT.

This clone has only a few counts. The chain carries TRBV6-4 and TRBJ2-1; 7 nucleotides align to TRBD1. CDR3 length: 15 amino acids. Trimming took 5 bases from V and 2 from J; bases not matched to a gene: 6. The germline V gene has CDR1 MRHNA and CDR2 SNTAGT. The CDR3: CASSRTGEPYNEQFF. The CDR3 nucleotides are TGTGCCAGCAGTCGGACAGGTGAACCCTACAATGAGCAGTTCTTC.

The V gene is TRBV7-3, the J gene TRBJ2-2; 8 nucleotides agree with TRBD2. Germline CDR1 and CDR2: SGHTA and FQGTGA. The CDR3 has 16 amino acids. V lost 3 bases and J lost 6; bases outside the gene matches: 9. CDR3: CASSFGVSGTSGELFF. Here the CDR3 DNA reads TGTGCCAGCAGCTTCGGTGTTAGCGGGACCTCCGGGGAGCTGTTTTTT.

V is TRBV5-4 and J is TRBJ2-5, with TRBD2 as a possible D gene (5 bases). V lost 4 bases, J lost 7 bases, and 14 bases lay in between. The CDR3 length is 13 residues. Per germline, CDR1 SGHNT and CDR2 YYREEE (reference sequence). The chain's CDR3 is CASSVDYSGTQYF. CDR3 DNA: TGTGCCAGCAGCGTTGACTATTCAGGGACCCAGTACTTC.

This chain links TRBV6-6 with TRBJ2-7; D gene uncertain. The germline V and J ends were trimmed by 6 bases and 0 bases, with 9 bases remaining between them. This CDR3 has 13 amino acids. Germline CDR1 and CDR2: MNHNY and SVGAGI (reference sequence). The CDR3 sequence: CASRPDISYEQYF. CDR3 coding DNA: TGTGCCAGCAGGCCCGACATCTCCTACGAGCAGTACTTC.

The chain's CDR3 is CASSSLAGAHNEQFF. In DNA form, the CDR3 reads TGTGCCAGCAGTTCCCTAGCGGGAGCTCACAATGAGCAGTTCTTC. The chain recombines TRBV6-6 with TRBJ2-1; TRBD2 aligns across 10 bases. V lost 4 bases, J lost 5 bases, and 5 bases stayed unmatched. CDR1 and CDR2 (germline): MNHNY, SVGAGI (reference sequence). This CDR3 has 15 amino acids.